This T cell receptor (beta chain) was retrieved from a study of shared clonotypes between healthy human individuals (dated by TCRdb to about 2020). Context from the whole study: A few men and a couple of women, aged 18 to 49 years, made up the cohort. For each donor, three plates each were used for CD4 naive and CD4 memory, two plates were used for CD8 naive, and one plate was used for CD8 memory. The study deeply sequenced blood TCR repertoires of several healthy adults to estimate repertoire size and the extent of clonotype sharing between individuals. To increase sequencing depth and limit assay-specific biases, different laboratories used diverse techniques to prepare libraries and sequence TCR repertoires. Leukapheresis yielded between about 0.94 and 9 billion PBMCs per donor.

Overall study outcomes, separate from this receptor: Clonotypes shared by all four sorted-subset donors showed higher generation probabilities than non-shared clonotypes. Incomplete sequencing was indicated by rarefaction of sorted-subset datasets, despite the large sequencing depth. Based on pairwise subsampling, the degree of clonotype sharing among donors was expected to be affected by sequencing depth. Sampling was limited to blood, and TCR repertoires in tissue likely differ from TCR repertoires in blood. Across a handful of donors, about 5% of naive CD4, roughly 3.4% of naive CD8, under 2.5% of memory CD4, and approximately 0.42% of memory CD8 clonotypes were shared. Estimated clonotype richness was generally larger for naive than for memory subsets. Because the study included a small number of donors, the genetic and exposure-history diversity represented was limited.

There are a few counts of this clone. Its cognate antigen has yet to be identified. Per-base qualities were not stored, and no clone one base away is much larger. The sample has other DNA sequences that encode this CDR3 too. TCR CDR3 regions were amplified from genomic DNA by multiplex PCR using the deep immunoSEQ assay. For each cell subset, the extracted genomic DNA was distributed evenly across all wells of several immunoSEQ 96-well plates, and each plate served as one replicate. For sorted subsets, about 220 ng of genomic DNA, equivalent to 25,000 to 35,000 T cell genomes, went into each replicate PCR. The purified libraries were quantified using a Qubit 3.0 fluorometer, sized with a Bioanalyzer 2100, and then quantified again using the KAPA Library Quantification kit. Each immunoSEQ 96-well plate was sequenced on its own single-read 150-cycle Illumina NextSeq 550 flow cell. The authors' analysis ran thus. The immunoSEQ output contained only junctional sequences without quality scores, so filtering could not match that applied to full-length reads. Sequences were annotated with PyIR, a Python wrapper for IgBLAST v1.9, using IMGT germline references to assign V/J genes and CDR3. Reads were removed for weak V/J assignments (E-value above 1e-6), missing CDR3, stop codons, out-of-frame junctions, or ambiguous translated residues. V3J clonotypes were defined as sequences sharing the same inferred V gene, J gene, and CDR3 amino acid sequence. The percentage overlap between two repertoires was calculated by dividing the number of shared unique clonotypes by the size of the smaller repertoire. Richness of each repertoire was evaluated using RTK rarefaction, the Chao1 estimator, and Recon v2.1 estimates of unobserved clonotypes. Generation probabilities were computed with OLGA for all TCRbeta clonotypes obtained by the gDNA method from several donors. TCRdb limited this immuneACCESS table to in-frame rearrangements with V and J called. A share of clones is missing; checked studies link under half to unresolved V genes, and the rest is unexplained. V, J and clone size were drawn from that table, and D and trimming were deduced from the DNA. This sample holds 550,000 to 700,000 clones; roughly 72% were observed only once. The top ten constitute roughly 1.9% of the sample.

Measured from the cysteine to the phenylalanine, the CDR3 is 13 residues long. Kept here is only the CDR3 DNA, which spans 39 bases and is read in frame from base 1. CDR1 and CDR2 were assigned from the germline V gene as SGHTA and FQGNSA. V drops 5 bases and J drops 5 bases, leaving 10 bases in between. The donors were healthy, HIV-negative adults who had no recently reported acute infections or vaccinations. Only Caucasian adults living in Nashville, Tennessee, USA were represented among the donors. Magnetic negative selection was used to enrich CD4+ T cells, after which naive cells were positively selected on CD45RA and the negative fraction became the memory subset. After blood collection by leukapheresis, PBMCs were isolated using Ficoll-Histopaque density gradient centrifugation and then cryopreserved in the vapor phase of liquid nitrogen. Purity and quantity of every magnetically sorted T cell population were checked by analytical flow cytometry. Genomic DNA was isolated from every sorted fraction and measured by UV absorbance on a Nanodrop 2000c.

The clonotype was recovered from a woman aged 30 to 39 in good health. The chain is encoded by TRBV7-2 joined to TRBJ1-5; too little of a D gene remains to name it. Input material: memory CD4+ T cells sorted from blood. The cell subset or site label for this specimen denotes: CD45RA-negative fraction. The bases are TGTGCCAGCAGCCCCCAGCGGGATCAGCCCCAGCATTTT. This gives the protein CASSPQRDQPQHF. The CDR3 plus the reference TRBV7-2 and TRBJ1-5 genes for the other parts give the full variable domain: GAGVSQSPSNKVTEKGKDVELRCDPISGHTALYWYRQSLGQGLEFLIYFQGNSAPDKSGLPSDRFSAERTGGSVSTLTIQRTQQEDSAVYLCASSPQRDQPQHFGDGTRLSIL.